The 25 T cell receptor beta chains presented below share a single source sample, sequenced in a study of spatial heterogeneity in lung cancer. TCRdb called the 5' RACE reads again in MiXCR, with one record for every CDR3 protein. The data show tens of thousands of distinct CDR3 sequences, with over 9.5% seen just once and under 50% held by the top ten. Sample time point: sample taken at primary tumor resection. The sample consisted of PBMCs, taken at surgery. These TCRs come from a male donor with early-stage non-small cell lung cancer.

This chain uses TRBV5-1 with TRBJ2-3; possible D gene TRBD2, 6 bases. Deletions cut 0 bases from V and 0 bases from J, with 11 bases between. This CDR3 is 16 amino acids long. The V gene's germline CDR1 is SGHRS and CDR2 YFSETQ. CDR3 nucleotides: TGCGCCAGCAGCTTGGGGCTAGCGTCGAGCACAGATACGCAGTATTTT. Its translation is CASSLGLASSTDTQYF. The whole variable domain, filled in from reference TRBV5-1 and TRBJ2-3, reads KAGVTQTPRYLIKTRGQQVTLSCSPISGHRSVSWYQQTPGQGLQFLFEYFSETQRNKGNFPGRFSGRQFSNSRSEMNVSTLELGDSALYLCASSLGLASSTDTQYFGPGTRLTVL.

The chain employs TRBV4-3 and TRBJ2-7; possibly TRBD1 for D (6 bases). Trimming took off 0 bases at V and 0 bases at J, with 12 bases between the two ends. Looked up from germline, CDR1 is LGHNA and CDR2 is YSLEER. The CDR3 contains 16 residues. In nucleotides, the CDR3 is TGCGCCAGCAGCCAAGAATGGGACACCCGCTCCTACGAGCAGTACTTC. It specifies CASSQEWDTRSYEQYF.

This chain joins TRBV28 and TRBJ1-3; D gene ambiguous. The length of the CDR3 is 14 residues. The V and J ends lost 6 bases and 0 bases respectively, with 9 bases between them. Germline V gene sequence: CDR1 MDHEN, CDR2 SYDVKM. CDR3 in DNA: TGTGCCAGCAGGGAACAGAGCTCTGGAAACACCATATATTTT. This sequence encodes CASREQSSGNTIYF.

The CDR3 DNA reads as TGTGCCACCCTAGCGCCTCCTGCTAGCACAGATACGCAGTATTTT. Translating it yields CATLAPPASTDTQYF. The rearrangement uses TRBV12-3 or TRBV12-4 and TRBJ2-3; D is possibly TRBD2 (6 bases). V was pared by 10 bases and J by 0 bases, with 17 bases between. The CDR3 contains 15 residues.

This clonotype has only a few counts. This rearrangement joins TRBV6-1 to TRBJ2-5; possibly TRBD2 for D (6 bases). There are 16 residues in the CDR3. Germline-derived CDR1 and CDR2 are MNHNS and SASEGT. With 4 bases removed from V and 1 base from J, the gap between germline ends came to 16 bases. As DNA, the CDR3 is TGTGCCAGCAGTGCTACGGTCCTTAGCGGCCAAGAGACCCAGTACTTC. Amino acids: CASSATVLSGQETQYF.

This clonotype was found many times. The chain recombines TRBV9 with TRBJ2-1; 9 bases agree with TRBD2. Per the germline V gene, CDR1 is SGDLS and CDR2 is YYNGEE. The CDR3 has 14 amino acids. Germline trimming cut 4 bases from V and 6 bases from J; bases unmatched to any gene: 5. DNA for the CDR3: TGTGCCAGCAGCCCCCTAGCGGGGCGCAATGAGCAGTTCTTC. It translates to CASSPLAGRNEQFF.

This clonotype was seen a handful of times. The rearrangement links TRBV7-2 to TRBJ2-7, with TRBD1 matching 9 bases. The germline V gene has CDR1 SGHTA and CDR2 FQGNSA. The CDR3 is made up of 16 amino acids. V was clipped by 6 bases and J by 1 base; unmatched bases: 10. DNA for the CDR3: TGTGCCAGCAGTTTCCCGGGACAGGGTCGATCCTACGAGCAGTACTTC. Its translation is CASSFPGQGRSYEQYF.

This clonotype was observed many times. The chain carries TRBV4-3 and TRBJ1-6; 7 bases are a match to TRBD1. J gave up 9 bases and V 4 bases, and 6 bases lay outside the gene matches. The CDR3 is made up of 14 amino acids. Per the germline V gene, CDR1 is LGHNA and CDR2 is YSLEER. This CDR3 reads CASSPTGFGSPLHF. For the CDR3, the DNA is TGCGCCAGCAGCCCGACAGGGTTTGGTTCACCCCTCCACTTT.

This clonotype came up many times. The gene calls are TRBV6-6 and TRBJ1-5; 8 bases are a match to TRBD1. Germline-derived CDR1 and CDR2 are MNHNY and SVGAGI (reference sequence). V trimming: 5 bases; J trimming: 7 bases; junction bases outside the gene matches: 13. The CDR3 loop spans 16 amino acids. CDR3 loop: CASSRGQGWSRQPQHF. CDR3 sequence (DNA): TGTGCCAGCAGTCGAGGACAGGGATGGTCGAGACAGCCCCAGCATTTT.

V usage is TRBV25-1 and J usage is TRBJ2-5; 12 bases are a match to TRBD2. V lost 7 bases, J lost 5 bases, and 5 bases stayed unmatched. CDR1 and CDR2 from the germline V gene are MGHDK and SYGVNS. This CDR3 is built from 14 residues. The DNA of the CDR3 is TGTGCCAGCACCCCTAGCGGGAGGGGTGAGACCCAGTACTTC. As protein: CASTPSGRGETQYF.

This clonotype has only a few counts. DNA of the CDR3: TGTGCCATCAGCCGGGACGGGTCCTACGAGCAGTACTTC. Its translation: CAISRDGSYEQYF. V usage is TRBV10-3 and J usage is TRBJ2-7; either TRBD1 or TRBD2 may supply D (5 bases each). In germline, CDR1 is ENHRY, CDR2 SYGVKD. This CDR3 contains 13 residues. Trimming left V 6 bases short and J 1 base short, with 10 bases between.

This clonotype has a handful of counts. The rearrangement joins TRBV6-4 to TRBJ2-2; D unclear. Trimming shortened V by 6 bases and J by 1 base, and 9 bases separated the two germline ends. The CDR3 length is 14 residues. Per the germline V gene, CDR1 is MRHNA and CDR2 is SNTAGT. The CDR3 region is CASSNTGNTGELFF. The CDR3 bases are TGTGCCAGCAGCAATACCGGGAACACCGGGGAGCTGTTTTTT.

Details on this clonotype: Just one base apart from a much larger clone, this may be a read error. The rearrangement uses TRBV28 and TRBJ1-5; 9 bases are shared with TRBD1. The length of the CDR3 is 15 residues. Germline CDR1 and CDR2: MDHEN and SYDVKM. Here the CDR3 reads CACRPAGTGYQPQHF. Written as DNA, the CDR3 is TGTGCCTGCAGACCAGCCGGGACAGGGTATCAGCCCCAGCATTTT. The variable domain in full, completed from reference TRBV28 and TRBJ1-5, reads DVKVTQSSRYLVKRTGEKVFLECVQDMDHENMFWYRQDPGLGLRLIYFSYDVKMKEKGDIPEGYSVSREKKERFSLILESASTNQTSMYLCACRPAGTGYQPQHFGDGTRLSIL.

This clonotype was picked up many times. This chain connects TRBV20-1 to TRBJ2-3; the D gene is possibly TRBD2 (5 bases). The V end lost 6 bases, the J end lost 3 bases, and 13 bases lay between the germline ends. The CDR3 covers 13 residues. Looked up from germline, CDR1 is DFQATT and CDR2 is SNEGSKA (reference sequence). The CDR3 DNA reads TGCAGTGCGAAGGTAGCGTCTACAGATACGCAGTATTTT. This sequence encodes CSAKVASTDTQYF.

This clonotype was recorded many times. The chain joins TRBV20-1 to TRBJ2-2, with D possibly TRBD1 on 6 matching bases. The CDR3 has 15 amino acids. The V gene's germline CDR1 is DFQATT and CDR2 SNEGSKA (reference sequence). V gave up 5 bases and J gave up 0 bases, with 13 bases separating them. The CDR3 here is CSAYLRTANTGELFF. In DNA, the CDR3 is TGCAGTGCTTACCTAAGGACAGCGAACACCGGGGAGCTGTTTTTT.

This clonotype was recorded a few times. This chain connects TRBV3-1 to TRBJ2-1; TRBD1 aligns across 7 bases. The germline V gene encodes CDR1 LGHDT and CDR2 YNNKEL (reference sequence). Losses at the gene ends were 0 bases for V and 0 bases for J; bases not matched to a gene: 5. The CDR3 runs to 17 residues. CDR3 amino acids: CASSQEFGQVSYNEQFF. The CDR3 DNA follows: TGTGCCAGCAGCCAAGAATTCGGACAGGTCTCCTACAATGAGCAGTTCTTC.

This clonotype has just a few counts. The chain employs TRBV7-2 and TRBJ2-7; 8 positions agree with TRBD2. Germline CDR1 SGHTA, CDR2 FQGNSA. The trim removed 3 bases at V and 2 bases at J, leaving 6 bases unmatched. This CDR3 is built from 15 residues. CDR3 region: CASSFPTSVTYEQYF. The CDR3 DNA reads TGTGCCAGCAGCTTCCCGACTAGCGTAACCTACGAGCAGTACTTC.

This clonotype was observed a few times. The CDR3: CASSQGGQGRDTQYF. CDR3 nucleotides: TGTGCCAGCAGCCAAGGGGGGCAGGGGAGAGATACGCAGTATTTT. The chain has TRBV4-2 and TRBJ2-3, with D maybe TRBD1 (6 bases). V was shortened by 1 base and J by 5 bases, with 13 bases between the two germline ends. Germline V gene data show CDR1 as LGHNA and CDR2 as YNFKEQ. The CDR3 totals 15 residues.

In this sample, this clonotype turned up once. The chain employs TRBV5-1 and TRBJ1-1; possible D gene TRBD1, 5 bases. V gave up 1 base and J gave up 4 bases, with 14 bases separating them. The CDR3 has 15 residues. Germline CDR1 is SGHRS and CDR2 is YFSETQ. CDR3 nucleotides: TGCGCCAGCAGCTTGAACACTCCTGGGGCCACTGAAGCTTTCTTT. Translating it yields CASSLNTPGATEAFF.

The chain combines TRBV15 with TRBJ1-2; D not certain. Trimming removed 0 bases from V and 4 bases from J, with 12 bases in between. Germline V CDR1 and CDR2: LNHNV, YYDKDF (reference sequence). The CDR3 is 15 amino acids. The CDR3 region has the DNA TGTGCCACCAGCAGAGAAAACAGCCGGACCTATGGCTACACCTTC. It codes for CATSRENSRTYGYTF.

The gene calls are TRBV7-2 and TRBJ2-3, with D maybe TRBD1 (6 bases). Trimming left V 5 bases short and J 3 bases short, with 15 bases between. Germline CDR1 reads SGHTA; CDR2 reads FQGNSA. This CDR3 region has 15 residues. CDR3 bases: TGTGCCAGCAGCCCCCAACAGGGTCCGACAGATACGCAGTATTTT. The encoded protein is CASSPQQGPTDTQYF.

This clonotype was recorded a few times. The chain uses TRBV19 and TRBJ2-1, with 9 bases matching TRBD1. CDR3 length: 14 amino acids. V lost 5 bases, J lost 5 bases, and 4 bases stayed unmatched. Germline CDR1 is LNHDA and CDR2 is SQIVND (reference sequence). CDR3 residues: CASSGGTGNNEQFF. DNA of the CDR3: TGTGCCAGTAGTGGAGGGACAGGGAACAATGAGCAGTTCTTC. Filled out from reference TRBV19 and TRBJ2-1, the complete variable domain reads DGGITQSPKYLFRKEGQNVTLSCEQNLNHDAMYWYRQDPGQGLRLIYYSQIVNDFQKGDIAEGYSVSREKKESFPLTVTSAQKNPTAFYLCASSGGTGNNEQFFGPGTRLTVL.

The J gene is TRBJ1-2, the V gene TRBV12-3 or TRBV12-4, with D tentatively TRBD1 (5 bases). The CDR3 contains 12 residues. V shed 5 bases and J shed 10 bases, with 14 bases lying between them. The CDR3: CASSTRRGDYTF. CDR3 coding DNA: TGTGCCAGCAGTACCCGGCGGGGGGACTACACCTTC.

The CDR3 spells CASSDRGEKDTQYF. The CDR3 DNA reads TGTGCCAGCAGCGACAGGGGAGAGAAAGATACGCAGTATTTT. V is TRBV6-5 and J is TRBJ2-3, with 8 nucleotides matching TRBD1. The CDR3 runs to 14 residues. Trimming cost V 6 bases and J 5 bases; bases outside gene matches: 7. Germline V CDR1 and CDR2: MNHEY, SVGAGI.

The V call is TRBV12-3 or TRBV12-4, the J call TRBJ2-7, with D tentatively TRBD1 (6 bases). CDR3 size: 15 residues. V lost 5 bases and J lost 2, with 16 bases in between. The CDR3 DNA sequence: TGTGCCAGCAGTCCAGGGGCCACCTTAGCCTACGAGCAGTACTTC. It yields the protein CASSPGATLAYEQYF.